What follows are 9 T cell receptor beta chains derived from one specimen sequenced in a study of blood T cell repertoires in COVID-19. Here immunoSEQ multiplex PCR was the method, and the copy in TCRdb shows in-frame clones only, minus some. The sample has roughly 220,000 clones; approximately 86% are singletons. Material: peripheral blood. These receptors all stem from a man aged 60 to 75 with acute or convalescent COVID-19.

This rearrangement joins TRBV2 to TRBJ1-5, with 7 nucleotides matching TRBD1. Germline values: CDR1 SNHLY, CDR2 FYNNEI. V gave up 4 bases and J gave up 0 bases; unmatched junction bases: 9. The CDR3 is 17 amino acids. In nucleotides, the CDR3 is TGTGCCAGCAGTGTTGGCAGGGGGTTGGATAGCAATCAGCCCCAGCATTTT. It translates to CASSVGRGLDSNQPQHF.

The chain couples TRBV9 to TRBJ1-3, with D hard to call. CDR3 length equals 17 residues. The germline V gene encodes CDR1 SGDLS and CDR2 YYNGEE. V gave up 0 bases and J gave up 0 bases, with 13 bases separating them. The CDR3 loop reads CASSVGLTQSSGNTIYF. The DNA for the CDR3 is TGTGCCAGCAGCGTAGGTCTGACACAATCCTCTGGAAACACCATATATTTT.

This chain joins TRBV18 and TRBJ2-5; 11 positions agree with TRBD2. CDR1 KGHSH and CDR2 LQKENI come from the germline V gene. The V and J ends lost 3 bases and 3 bases, in that order; junction bases with no gene match: 3. There are 15 residues in the CDR3. CDR3 in amino acids: CASSPDSGGEETQYF. CDR3 nucleotides: TGTGCCAGCTCACCCGATAGCGGGGGGGAAGAGACCCAGTACTTC.

In its sample, this clone was seen a few times. The chain carries TRBV5-6 and TRBJ2-5; D perhaps matches TRBD1 (6 bases). CDR1 is SGHDT, CDR2 YYEEEE, per germline. The V end was cut by 4 bases, the J end by 2 bases, with 12 bases between. The CDR3 sequence is 14 residues long. Written as DNA, the CDR3 is TGTGCCAGCAGCCAAACAGGGTCACAAGAGACCCAGTACTTC. Amino acid sequence: CASSQTGSQETQYF.

The rearrangement links TRBV12-3 or TRBV12-4 to TRBJ2-7; D is possibly TRBD1 (5 bases). The CDR3 runs to 13 residues. Trimming removed 5 bases at V and 7 bases at J, with 15 bases between. The CDR3 region is CASSPGRVREQYF. In DNA form, the CDR3 reads TGTGCCAGCAGTCCCGGCAGGGTACGGGAGCAGTACTTC.

This chain joins TRBV28 and TRBJ2-3, with 12 bases aligning to TRBD2. The V gene's germline CDR1 is MDHEN and CDR2 SYDVKM. V lost 3 bases to trimming and J lost 11 bases; unmatched junction nucleotides: 9. The CDR3 runs 15 residues. The CDR3 DNA is TGTGCCAGCAGTTTCCCTACTAGCGGGGGGATCGGGCAGTATTTT. Protein sequence: CASSFPTSGGIGQYF.

The chain is built from TRBV2 and TRBJ1-2, with D maybe TRBD1 (6 bases). CDR3 length equals 13 residues. CDR1 and CDR2 (germline): SNHLY, FYNNEI. Deletions cut 4 bases from V and 7 bases from J, with 13 bases between. CDR3 sequence reads: CASSGNRDAGYTF. The CDR3 nucleotides read TGTGCCAGCAGTGGGAACAGGGACGCTGGCTACACCTTC.

This chain uses TRBV4-3 with TRBJ1-2, with 12 bases fitting TRBD1. The CDR3 spans 15 residues. Trimming at V came to 5 bases and at J to 4 bases, leaving 5 bases not matched to a gene. Germline values: CDR1 LGHNA, CDR2 YSLEER. CDR3 nucleotide sequence: TGCGCCAGCAGCGCGGGACAGGGGGCCTCCTATGGCTACACCTTC. Its translation is CASSAGQGASYGYTF.

This chain connects TRBV18 to TRBJ1-6, with 7 bases aligning to TRBD1. With V trimmed by 3 bases and J by 9 bases, 11 bases remained unmatched. The CDR3 is 16 residues long. Germline-derived CDR1 and CDR2 are KGHSH and LQKENI. CDR3 in amino acids: CASSPDPTGSGSPLHF. As DNA, the CDR3 is TGTGCCAGCTCACCCGACCCGACAGGGTCAGGTTCACCCCTCCACTTT.